The 7 T cell receptor beta chains given below trace back to one sample, sequenced in a study of T-cell reconstitution after alpha-beta-depleted transplantation in children. A library of TCRbeta sequences, prepared with unique molecular identifiers, was generated. TCRdb called the PCR reads again in MiXCR, with one record for every CDR3 protein. Found here are 750,000 to 950,000 distinct CDR3 sequences, approximately 15% of them singletons; the top ten hold approximately 5%. The starting material was PBMCs, mostly from graft donor cells, obtained 360 days after TCRalphabeta/CD19-depleted stem cell transplant. The receptor source for this set is a male patient younger than 18 who had a stem cell transplant for acute lymphoblastic leukemia, so the T cells may come from the graft donor.

This clonotype was observed a handful of times. The V call is TRBV7-9, the J call TRBJ1-1; 9 bases align to TRBD1. CDR1 SEHNR and CDR2 FQNEAQ come from the germline V gene (reference sequence). The CDR3 sequence is 14 residues long. V dropped 4 bases and J dropped 6; count of bases not matched to a gene: 6. As DNA, the CDR3 is TGTGCCAGCAGCTGGACAGGGGAATTCGCTGAAGCTTTCTTT. It is translated as CASSWTGEFAEAFF. Full variable domain (rest looked up from reference TRBV7-9 and TRBJ1-1): DTGVSQNPRHKITKRGQNVTFRCDPISEHNRLYWYRQTLGQGPEFLTYFQNEAQLEKSRLLSDRFSAERPKGSFSTLEIQRTEQGDSAMYLCASSWTGEFAEAFFGQGTRLTVV.

This clonotype was found once. It may be a read error: a sequence one base away is much more abundant. J is TRBJ2-7 and V is TRBV27, with 10 nucleotides matching TRBD1. The J call may be faulty, since TRBJ2-1 better matches the DNA end. CDR3 length: 16 residues. Germline V lookup: CDR1 MNHEY, CDR2 SMNVEV (reference sequence). The CDR3 loop reads CASSLSAGTGDYEQFF. The CDR3 nucleotides read TGTGCCAGCAGTTTATCCGCCGGGACAGGGGACTACGAGCAGTTCTTC.

At least ten counts were recorded for this clonotype. The chain combines TRBV29-1 with TRBJ2-1; the match to TRBD2 covers 8 bases. Germline V gene sequence: CDR1 SQVTM, CDR2 ANQGSEA. J lost 3 bases, V lost 7 bases, and 11 bases had no gene match. The CDR3 loop spans 15 amino acids. The CDR3 loop reads CSAVRGGRSYNEQFF. CDR3 coding DNA: TGCAGCGCTGTCCGGGGCGGGAGGAGCTACAATGAGCAGTTCTTC.

This rearrangement joins TRBV19 to TRBJ2-1; 7 bases map to TRBD2. This CDR3 comprises 14 residues. Per germline, CDR1 LNHDA and CDR2 SQIVND (reference sequence). V gave up 5 bases and J gave up 10 bases; unmatched junction bases: 11. For the CDR3, the DNA is TGTGCCAGTAGTCCCTGGGGAGGGAGGGCCGAGCAGTTCTTC. It yields the protein CASSPWGGRAEQFF.

The J gene is TRBJ2-3, the V gene TRBV5-1; D not resolved. The ends were cut back, 2 bases at V and 0 bases at J, with 13 bases in the middle. Germline assignment: CDR1 SGHRS and CDR2 YFSETQ. The CDR3 sequence is 16 residues long. The CDR3 region is CASSFLNGESTDTQYF. The CDR3, as DNA: TGCGCCAGCAGCTTCCTGAATGGCGAGAGCACAGATACGCAGTATTTT. Looking up the rest from reference TRBV5-1 and TRBJ2-3 gives the full variable domain: KAGVTQTPRYLIKTRGQQVTLSCSPISGHRSVSWYQQTPGQGLQFLFEYFSETQRNKGNFPGRFSGRQFSNSRSEMNVSTLELGDSALYLCASSFLNGESTDTQYFGPGTRLTVL.

This clonotype was recorded many times. The chain employs TRBV20-1 and TRBJ2-1; 8 nucleotides align to TRBD2. This CDR3 has 14 amino acids. V was pared by 6 bases and J by 3 bases, with 7 bases of the junction left unmatched. Germline loops: CDR1 DFQATT, CDR2 SNEGSKA (reference sequence). Here the CDR3 DNA reads TGCAGTGCGGTTAATAGCGGGAACTACAATGAGCAGTTCTTC. As protein: CSAVNSGNYNEQFF.

The chain is built from TRBV3-1 and TRBJ2-1; 7 bases align to TRBD2. In germline, CDR1 is LGHDT, CDR2 YNNKEL (reference sequence). Trimming took 4 bases from V and 6 from J; bases not matched to a gene: 3. The CDR3 covers 13 residues. The CDR3 sequence is CASSRGRFNEQFF. The CDR3 DNA reads as TGTGCCAGCAGCCGCGGGAGATTCAATGAGCAGTTCTTC.